These T cell receptor beta chains were read from a single sample in a study of shared T cell receptors in the human thymus. Sequencing was performed with immunoSEQ multiplex PCR; in TCRdb, only in-frame clones are kept and a portion is missing. The sample includes 500,000 to 550,000 clones, about 84% seen only once; the top ten take 0.013%. These data also formed part of another study, on human thymus T cells.

The source material was thymocytes. The receptors stem from a boy under two years old with a congenital heart defect. CDR3s include the opening cysteine and the closing phenylalanine or tryptophan. D genes are given only for firm matches. Clone size is shown for a subset of rows, as once, few, many or a class of expanded clone.

j_call d_call v_call clone_size cdr3_nt cdr3_aa
TRBJ1-2 - TRBV27 once TGTGCCAGCAGGTCTCGGGAGGGAGGGATGGATGGCTACACCTTC CASRSREGGMDGYTF
TRBJ2-1 TRBD2 TRBV9 - TGTGCCAGCAGCCGGACTAGCGGCCAGGGGGTGTACAATGAGCAGTTCTTC CASSRTSGQGVYNEQFF
TRBJ1-2 TRBD1 TRBV4-1 - TGCGCCAGCAGCCAAGTTCCAGGGGGAAGCTATGGCTACACCTTC CASSQVPGGSYGYTF
TRBJ2-7 - TRBV6-1 - TGTGCCAGCAGTACGACAGAGTTCTACGAGCAGTACTTC CASSTTEFYEQYF
TRBJ1-5 TRBD1 TRBV6-5 - TGTGCCAGCAGTGCCGGACAGGCACGACAGCCCCAGCATTTT CASSAGQARQPQHF
TRBJ2-3 - TRBV7-2 - TGTGCCAGCACCCTTGAGCGGGACATCTGCACAGATACGCAGTATTTT CASTLERDICTDTQYF
TRBJ2-4 - TRBV4-1 - TGCGCCAGCAGCCGCGGGACTTCTTTGTCCAAAAACATTCAGTACTTC CASSRGTSLSKNIQYF
TRBJ2-7 - TRBV10-1 - TGCGCCAGCAGTGAACGAGTTGTTTACGAGCAGTACTTC CASSERVVYEQYF
TRBJ2-7 TRBD2 TRBV28 - TGTGCCAGCAGCTCTAGGACTAGCGGGACTTACGAGCAGTACTTC CASSSRTSGTYEQYF
TRBJ2-7 - TRBV14 - TGTGCCAGCAGCGCAGGTTTAAGCTCCTACGAGCAGTACTTC CASSAGLSSYEQYF
TRBJ2-1 TRBD2 TRBV19 - TGTGCCAGTAGTATTGGCTCCGGACTAGCGGGGCCTAGCTCCTACAATGAGCAGTTCTTC CASSIGSGLAGPSSYNEQFF
TRBJ1-5 - TRBV21-1 once TGTGCCAGCAGCAAAGGGACGGAGGGGACTCAGCCCCAGCATTTT CASSKGTEGTQPQHF
TRBJ2-7 - TRBV11-1 - TGTGCCAGCAGCCCAAGGGGTACCGCCTACGAGCAGTACTTC CASSPRGTAYEQYF
TRBJ1-2 - TRBV6-5 - TGTGCCAGCAGCAGCTCTAGGGGTGGCTACACCTTC CASSSSRGGYTF
TRBJ2-2 - TRBV11-3 - TGTGCCAGCACCCCACAGGGCTTTCTAAACACCGGGGAGCTGTTTTTT CASTPQGFLNTGELFF
TRBJ2-3 TRBD2 TRBV5-1 - TGCGCCAGCAGCTTGGTGGCTAGCGGAAGCACAGATACGCAGTATTTT CASSLVASGSTDTQYF
TRBJ2-3 TRBD1 TRBV29-1 - TGCAGCGTTGAAGATCTTGGACAGGCTAGCACAGATACGCAGTATTTT CSVEDLGQASTDTQYF
TRBJ1-2 TRBD1 TRBV27 - TGTGCCAGCAGTGGAGAGCAGGGGGCTCGGGATGGCTACACCTTC CASSGEQGARDGYTF
TRBJ2-2 TRBD2 TRBV4-2 - TGTGCCAGCAGCCAAGAAAGGCACGTCGGGCTAGCGGGAGTTCGGACCGGGGAGCTGTTTTTT CASSQERHVGLAGVRTGELFF
TRBJ2-3 - TRBV7-3 - TGTGCCAGCAGCTTAACTAGATTCACAGATACGCAGTATTTT CASSLTRFTDTQYF
TRBJ1-2 - TRBV6-1 once TGTGCCAGCAGTGCACAGCCATATGGCTACACCTTC CASSAQPYGYTF
TRBJ2-5 TRBD2 TRBV11-2 - TGTGCCAGCAGCTTAGGAGGGCTAGCGGGGGGCCAAGAGACCCAGTACTTC CASSLGGLAGGQETQYF
TRBJ2-1 TRBD2 TRBV5-6 - TGTGCCAGCAGCTTGAAGCGGGAGGTCTTCTCCTACAATGAGCAGTTCTTC CASSLKREVFSYNEQFF
TRBJ2-7 TRBD1 TRBV7-2 few TGTGCCAGCAGCTCGCGGACAGGAACGACGGACGAGCAGTACTTC CASSSRTGTTDEQYF
TRBJ2-3 - TRBV11-2 - TGTGCCAGCAGCTTAGTAACTAGCACAGATACGCAGTATTTT CASSLVTSTDTQYF
TRBJ2-5 TRBD2 TRBV29-1 - TGCAGCGTTGAAGATGGTAGCGGGATTGAGACCCAGTACTTC CSVEDGSGIETQYF
TRBJ2-3 TRBD2 TRBV27 once TGTGCCAGCAGCCCGCGGACTAGCGGGAGGGGAGGGACAGATACGCAGTATTTT CASSPRTSGRGGTDTQYF
TRBJ2-7 TRBD2 TRBV5-5 - TGTGCCAGCAGCCTGGGAGCCCCGCCTAGCGGGTACTACGAGCAGTACTTC CASSLGAPPSGYYEQYF